This TCR beta chain was identified during a study of cytomegalovirus exposure and HLA in healthy donors (dated by TCRdb to the late 2010s). Study-wide context: According to an earlier analysis of 587 of the donors, about 179 million T cells yielded 117 million unique TCR beta sequences and approximately 280 Gb of sequence data. An early release covering more than 500 HLA-typed donors comprised about 290 gigabases of sequencing data and around 86 million unique TCR sequences. Of the roughly 400 genotyped donors, roughly 76% were placed in the genetic ancestry cluster associated with self-reported Caucasian donors. The study was designed to test whether signatures of past pathogen exposure could be identified by cataloging public T cell receptors. The T cell repertoires of roughly 660 subjects were profiled by immunosequencing and related to cytomegalovirus serostatus. Along with the roughly 670-subject first cohort, a separate validation cohort of over a hundred different subjects was used. To predict cytomegalovirus infection status, the study combined high-throughput TCR immunosequencing, statistical association of individual TCRs with disease status, and machine learning. A later analysis re-analyzed previously published TCR beta repertoires from 666 donors and added high-resolution HLA genotyping to study TCR occurrence patterns. In the later analysis, no new phenotypic data were used to find candidate immune exposures; instead, reliance was placed on TCR beta sequences and their occurrence across donors. An earlier analysis of several hundred of the donors applied high-throughput TCR beta sequencing to assess whether each TCR beta V gene segment acted as functional or pseudogenic. Alongside the repertoire data, information on donor age, sex, ethnicity and CMV serostatus was compiled. A later genetic analysis took genome-wide SNP genotypes for about 55% of the 666 donors and used that subset as a discovery cohort. Every repertoire in the discovery cohort had been generated on one and the same sequencing platform. HLA typing covered class I and class II loci at four-digit resolution. The number of typed donors differed by locus: about 629-640 for A, B, C, DRB1 and DQB1; some 540 for DQA1; around 580 for DPA1; and some 450 for DPB1. Because of strong linkage in the cohort, four or five DR-DQ haplotypes were treated as single units for association and clustering. On average, roughly 240,000 unique TCR beta nucleotide sequences were sequenced per donor among fewer than 500 genotyped donors of the cohort, with around 19% of those sequences being non-productive. On the study overall, not on this receptor specifically: Because HLA typing was missing for some donors at each locus, association tests included only the typed subset. An earlier analysis of around 540 of the donors showed that most TCR beta V segments appeared in productive rearrangements either about 87% or about 30% of the time, which broadly matched IMGT annotations. Most CMV-associated TCR beta chains appeared to be HLA-restricted in a later analysis, and the HLA associations seemed to be driven largely by CMV exposure. In a later analysis, the rate of TCR association differed among HLA loci, with DRB1 alleles having the most associated TCRs and HLA-C alleles having the fewest. In a later analysis, HLA-associated TCR beta chains showed more clonal expansion and lower generation probabilities than non-associated chains that were equally common. In a later analysis, some 17,000 TCR beta sequences were associated with specific HLA alleles at a false discovery rate of 0.05. A total of some 180 TCR beta chains were listed by the study as associated with cytomegalovirus. Assigning TCR associations to individual alleles was difficult when HLA alleles, especially DR and DQ, strongly co-occurred. Some IMGT-functional V segments, including TRBV6-2 and TRBV6-3, could not be distinguished by the 87-base-pair reads and were therefore excluded. According to a later analysis, parvovirus B19, influenza, CMV and Epstein-Barr virus appeared linked to several top co-occurrence clusters. Linkage disequilibrium might explain the correlated functional status among segregating V segments, but an unknown experimental factor could not be ruled out. A few of the identified cytomegalovirus-associated TCR beta chains were confirmed in vitro to be specific for cytomegalovirus antigens. The classifier was reported to diagnose cytomegalovirus status with high specificity and sensitivity in both the original cohort and the validation cohort. Roughly uniform sequencing depth across donors was assumed in presence/absence analyses, although this assumption may not hold. Most TCR sequences were seen in very few donors, while some public TCRs were found in many individuals. A further reported finding was that TCR beta sequences accurately predicted the HLA-A and HLA-B alleles for most subjects in the first cohort. A later genetic analysis reported fewer N-insertions in productive TCRs among donors in an Asian-associated ancestry cluster than the approximately 700-donor mean. The earlier analysis of 587 of the donors excluded roughly 17 rarely observed V segments, including chromosome 9 orphons, because counts were too low. An association between a missense DCLRE1C variant and V-gene and J-gene trimming of TCR beta chains was found in a later genetic analysis and replicated in an independent cohort. The only immune exposure information available for the cohort was CMV serostatus. Only TCR beta chains were sequenced in this cohort, and the absence of alpha or paired-chain data limited detectable features. A cluster of highly shared sequence variants was judged likely to represent a technical artifact of the sequencing pipeline. According to the authors, the approach could potentially be generalized to other disease states and immunological phenotypes.

Worth noting for this clone: Its antigen is not yet known. Base qualities were left out, and no much larger clone turns up one base away.

The CDR3 numbers 11 residues from cysteine through phenylalanine. The DNA shown is the 33-base CDR3, in frame from base 1. Trimming removed 5 bases from V and 8 bases from J, leaving 10 bases between the germline ends. The germline V gene supplies CDR1 SGDLS and CDR2 YYNGEE. The cohort was made up of hundreds of healthy bone marrow donors. At the time of sampling, all cohort members were nominally healthy, though unrecorded immune exposures were likely present. The donor was CMV seronegative and was included in the group of a few hundred seronegative cohort members. Each donor provided a peripheral blood sample, and peripheral blood mononuclear cells were used for TCR beta sequencing. The Qiagen DNeasy Blood Extraction Kit was used to extract genomic DNA from the blood cell samples. Receptor libraries were prepared by the immunoSEQ multiplex PCR assay. For the multiplex PCR, a mixture combining 60 forward primers for TCR Vbeta segments and 13 reverse primers for TCR Jbeta segments was used. Amplification of the CDR3 region of rearranged TCR beta genes was performed with a multiplex PCR assay on genomic DNA. The amplified TCR beta libraries were sequenced on the Illumina HiSeq System as 87-base-pair reads. In the source study's methods: In a later analysis, tens of millions of unique TCR beta chains were counted across the 500 to 850 repertoires, and about 9.9 million of these chains were shared by at least two donors. To remove PCR and sequencing errors, raw reads were error-corrected and collapsed into unique sequences using a nearest-neighbor algorithm that merged closely related sequences. Alignment of CDR3 sequences to IMGT reference sequences was used to assign V, D and J gene segments. For a sequence to be retained, a match of at least six nucleotides was required to both a V gene segment and a J gene segment. A rearrangement counted as productive if the CDR3 had no stop codons and remained in frame with V and J, and every other rearrangement counted as non-productive. Following IMGT convention, CDR3 was defined as the stretch from the second conserved V-encoded cysteine to the conserved J-encoded phenylalanine. The earlier analysis of around 640 of the donors excluded sequences that lacked an unambiguous match to a single V gene segment. In an earlier analysis of several hundred of the donors, V segments were called functional above 56.7% productive rearrangements and were called segregating when the between-donor standard deviation exceeded 5%. To diagnose cytomegalovirus status from the catalog of TCR beta chain sequences, a statistical classification framework was built. In a later analysis, V and J genes were assigned by comparing TCR nucleotide sequences against IMGT/GENE-DB human TR gene sequences. A later analysis assigned CDR3 sequences and most-parsimonious VDJ recombination scenarios with the TCRdist pipeline. In a later analysis, each TCR beta chain was defined by its CDR3 amino acid sequence together with its V-gene family, and reads lacking a unique V-gene family were excluded. In a later analysis, 450 to 600 highly shared, low-generation-probability nucleotide sequences were removed to address suspected cross-contamination and a sequencing artifact. In a later analysis, a clonal expansion index for each public chain was calculated from normalized within-repertoire ranks of inferred template counts. Generation probabilities in a later analysis came from a VDJ recombination model fitted to out-of-frame rearrangements, and those results were checked against IGoR. In a later analysis, TCR-TCR, TCR-HLA and TCR-CMV co-occurrence was scored with hypergeometric tests, and a repertoire-size bias correction was applied to TCR pairs. In a later analysis, false discovery rates were estimated by permuting HLA or CMV assignments 20 times. In a later analysis, co-occurring TCRs were grouped with DBSCAN, and TCRdist sequence similarity was added when clustering was performed within HLA-allele-positive subsets. For co-occurrence clustering, repertoires with fewer than 30,000 or more than 120,000 public chains were excluded, along with a handful of repertoires with anomalous nucleotide sharing. What TCRdb holds here is the immuneACCESS table cut down to in-frame rearrangements. Part of the clones is not present; checked against another copy, under half of the missing clones reflect an unresolved V gene, and the others are unexplained. Clone size and the V and J calls come from that table; the DNA yielded D and trimming. The sample includes more than 110,000 clones, with approximately 71% observed a single time. 4.9% of the sample comes from the top ten.

This receptor was taken from a woman aged 45 to 65 in good health and CMV-seronegative. The sequenced sample consisted of PBMCs. The chain links TRBV9 with TRBJ1-2; D gene: possibly TRBD1, on 5 matching bases. The CDR3 reads as follows: CASSRGYGYTF. The sequence in DNA is TGTGCCAGCAGTAGGGGTTACGGCTACACCTTC.